In its sample, the clone carrying this T cell receptor beta chain was seen once. CDR3 length: 17 residues. V trimming: 2 bases; J trimming: 3 bases; junction bases outside the gene matches: 6. Per germline, CDR1 SGHNT and CDR2 YYREEE (reference sequence). This entry is derived from a study of blood T cell repertoires in COVID-19. Study as a whole: The United States, Italy and Spain were the sources of the acute and convalescent COVID-19 samples. PBMCs, B-cell-depleted T cells, or T cells were the source of the cDNA or gDNA that made up the material.

In the authors' workflow: Amplifying reference gene primers gave estimates of nucleated cell counts. Repertoires were generated with immunoSEQ multiplex PCR, while TCRdb's copy carries only in-frame clones and drops some. The V and J calls and clone size were taken over from that table, and D and trimming were inferred from the DNA. This table has some 100,000 clones, 85% appearing once. The sample was peripheral blood. The sequence was obtained from a woman in her seventies with active or convalescent COVID-19. V usage is TRBV5-4 and J usage is TRBJ2-2; TRBD1 aligns across 11 bases. The CDR3 region has the DNA TGTGCCAGCAGCTTATGGGTGGGACAGGGGGACACCGGGGAGCTGTTTTTT. Amino acids: CASSLWVGQGDTGELFF.